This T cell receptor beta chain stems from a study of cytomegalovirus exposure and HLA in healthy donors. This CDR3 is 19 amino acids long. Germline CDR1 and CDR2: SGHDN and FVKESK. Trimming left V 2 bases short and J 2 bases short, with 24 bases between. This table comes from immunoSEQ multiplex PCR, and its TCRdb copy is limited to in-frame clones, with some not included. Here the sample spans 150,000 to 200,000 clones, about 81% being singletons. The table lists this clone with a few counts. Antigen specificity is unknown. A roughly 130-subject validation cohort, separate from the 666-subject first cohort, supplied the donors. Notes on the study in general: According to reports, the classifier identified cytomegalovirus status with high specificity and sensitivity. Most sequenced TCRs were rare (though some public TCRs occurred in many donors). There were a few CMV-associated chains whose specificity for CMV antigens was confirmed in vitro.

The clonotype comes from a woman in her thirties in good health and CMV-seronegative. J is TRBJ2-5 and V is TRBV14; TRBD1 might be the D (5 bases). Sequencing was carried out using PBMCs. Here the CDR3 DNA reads TGTGCCAGCAGCCAAAGGGGTACTACCAGCCTCGATTCACAAGAGACCCAGTACTTC. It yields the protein CASSQRGTTSLDSQETQYF.